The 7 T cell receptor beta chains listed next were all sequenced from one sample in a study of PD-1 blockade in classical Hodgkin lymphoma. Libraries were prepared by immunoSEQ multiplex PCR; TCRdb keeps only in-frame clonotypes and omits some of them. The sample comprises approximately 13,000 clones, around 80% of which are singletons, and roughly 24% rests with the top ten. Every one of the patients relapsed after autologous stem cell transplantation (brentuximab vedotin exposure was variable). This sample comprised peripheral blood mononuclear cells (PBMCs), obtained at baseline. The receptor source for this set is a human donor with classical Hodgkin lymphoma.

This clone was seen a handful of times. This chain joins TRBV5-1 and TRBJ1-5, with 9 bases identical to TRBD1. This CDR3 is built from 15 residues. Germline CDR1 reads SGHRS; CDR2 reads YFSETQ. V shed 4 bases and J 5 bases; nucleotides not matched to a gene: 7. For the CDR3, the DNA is TGCGCCAGCAGCCCCGGACAGGGGCAGGATCAGCCCCAGCATTTT. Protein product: CASSPGQGQDQPQHF.

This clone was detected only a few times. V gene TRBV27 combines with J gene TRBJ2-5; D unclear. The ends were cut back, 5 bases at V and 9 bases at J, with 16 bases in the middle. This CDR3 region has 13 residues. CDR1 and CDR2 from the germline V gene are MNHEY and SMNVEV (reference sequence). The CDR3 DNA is TGTGCCAGCAGTGTTGACGCCCAGAAGGCCCAGTACTTC. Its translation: CASSVDAQKAQYF.

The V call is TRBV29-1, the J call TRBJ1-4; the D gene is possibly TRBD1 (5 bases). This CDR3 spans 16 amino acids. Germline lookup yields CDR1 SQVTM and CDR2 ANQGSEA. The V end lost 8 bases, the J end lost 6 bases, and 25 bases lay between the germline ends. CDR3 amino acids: CSLGDDRGKRDEKLFF. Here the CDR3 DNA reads TGCAGCTTGGGGGATGATCGGGGGAAAAGGGATGAAAAACTGTTTTTT. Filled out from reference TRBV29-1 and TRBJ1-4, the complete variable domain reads SAVISQKPSRDICQRGTSLTIQCQVDSQVTMMFWYRQQPGQSLTLIATANQGSEATYESGFVIDKFPISRPNLTFSTLTVSNMSPEDSSIYLCSLGDDRGKRDEKLFFGSGTQLSVL.

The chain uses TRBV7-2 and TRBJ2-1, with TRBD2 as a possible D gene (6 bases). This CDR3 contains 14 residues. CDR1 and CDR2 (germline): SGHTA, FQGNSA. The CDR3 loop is CATMRDSSYNEQFF. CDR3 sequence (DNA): TGTGCGACTATGCGGGATAGCTCCTACAATGAGCAGTTCTTC.

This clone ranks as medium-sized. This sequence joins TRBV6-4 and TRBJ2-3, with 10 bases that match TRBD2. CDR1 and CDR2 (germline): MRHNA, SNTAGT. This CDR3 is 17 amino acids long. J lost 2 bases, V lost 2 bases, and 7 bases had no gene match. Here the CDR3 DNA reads TGTGCCAGCAGTGACGGGGCTAGCGGGGGACCCACAGATACGCAGTATTTT. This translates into CASSDGASGGPTDTQYF.

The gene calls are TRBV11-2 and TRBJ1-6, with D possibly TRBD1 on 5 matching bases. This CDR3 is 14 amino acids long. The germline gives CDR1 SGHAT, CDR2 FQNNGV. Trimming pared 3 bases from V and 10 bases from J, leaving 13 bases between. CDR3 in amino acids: CASSFWASGSPLHF. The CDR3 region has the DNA TGTGCCAGCAGCTTTTGGGCGTCAGGGTCACCCCTCCACTTT.

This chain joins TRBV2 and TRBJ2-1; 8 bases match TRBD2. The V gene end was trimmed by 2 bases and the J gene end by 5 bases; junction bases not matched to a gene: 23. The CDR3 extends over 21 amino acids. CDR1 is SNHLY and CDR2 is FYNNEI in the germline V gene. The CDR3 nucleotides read TGTGCCAGCAGTGAATCAAACACCGCGTCCCCAGTCCGGGAGGGACACAATGAGCAGTTCTTC. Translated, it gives CASSESNTASPVREGHNEQFF.